These 30 T cell receptor beta chains were sequenced from one sample in a study of response to subunit inactivated influenza vaccine. TCRdb ran MiXCR on the RT-PCR reads and lists one entry per CDR3 protein. Of hundreds of thousands of distinct CDR3 sequences in the sample, more than 15% are singletons; the top ten hold more than 9%. Sequencing used PBMCs from blood, obtained 11 to 12 days after vaccination. All receptors derive from a man aged 45-65 years who received an inactivated influenza vaccine.

This clonotype was seen a few times. The CDR3 here is CASSSTGTASYEQYF. CDR3 bases: TGCGCCAGCAGCTCAACGGGGACGGCCTCCTACGAGCAGTACTTC. The chain recombines TRBV5-1 with TRBJ2-7; the D gene could be TRBD1 or TRBD2 (5 bases each). The CDR3 contains 15 residues. Germline V lookup: CDR1 SGHRS, CDR2 YFSETQ. With 3 bases removed from V and 0 bases from J, the gap between germline ends came to 13 bases.

This clonotype has a handful of counts. The V gene is TRBV2, the J gene TRBJ2-3; D ambiguous. The CDR3 extends over 14 amino acids. Germline V lookup: CDR1 SNHLY, CDR2 FYNNEI. V shed 7 bases and J shed 2 bases, with 13 bases lying between them. CDR3 in amino acids: CASIAGPLTDTQYF. In DNA, the CDR3 is TGTGCCAGCATAGCCGGACCCCTCACAGATACGCAGTATTTT.

This chain links TRBV25-1 with TRBJ2-3; D possibly corresponds to TRBD2 (7 bases). Germline V CDR1 and CDR2: MGHDK, SYGVNS. V was clipped by 1 base and J by 6 bases, with 8 bases between them. The CDR3 consists of 13 residues. The DNA for the CDR3 is TGTGCCAGCAGTGAATGGGGGGGCGATACGCAGTATTTT. The encoded protein is CASSEWGGDTQYF.

The V gene is TRBV28, the J gene TRBJ2-1; possible D gene TRBD1, 5 bases. Germline V gives CDR1 MDHEN, CDR2 SYDVKM. Trimming cost V 8 bases and J 1 base, with 15 bases left between them. The CDR3 contains 15 residues. This CDR3 reads CASCCRQGSYNEQFF. The CDR3 DNA follows: TGTGCCAGCTGCTGCCGGCAGGGATCCTACAATGAGCAGTTCTTC.

This chain links TRBV9 with TRBJ2-1, with TRBD2 as a possible D gene (5 bases). Per the germline V gene, CDR1 is SGDLS and CDR2 is YYNGEE. The CDR3 has 15 amino acids. Trimming stripped 3 bases from V and 5 bases from J, with 15 bases between. Written as DNA, the CDR3 is TGTGCCAGCAGCGGGGGTCGAGCGGAGAACAATGAGCAGTTCTTC. Translating gives CASSGGRAENNEQFF.

There are a few counts of this clonotype. This CDR3 is CASSLGAGAGNEQFF. Written as DNA, the CDR3 is TGTGCCAGCAGCTTGGGAGCGGGAGCTGGAAATGAGCAGTTCTTC. The V and J genes are TRBV5-6 and TRBJ2-1; TRBD2 matches at 8 bases. The ends lost 0 bases at V and 7 bases at J; junction bases unmatched: 6. The CDR3 runs to 15 residues. Germline V gene lookup returns CDR1 SGHDT and CDR2 YYEEEE.

This clonotype was found a few times. V is TRBV20-1 and J is TRBJ2-7; possible D gene TRBD1, 5 bases. Deletions cut 5 bases from V and 4 bases from J, with 15 bases between. This CDR3 is built from 13 residues. CDR1 is DFQATT and CDR2 is SNEGSKA in the germline V gene (reference sequence). This CDR3 is CSASAGQIYEQYF. CDR3 bases: TGCAGTGCTTCGGCAGGACAAATATACGAGCAGTACTTC.

The chain is built from TRBV20-1 and TRBJ2-5, with D possibly being TRBD2 (6 bases). The CDR3 is 16 amino acids. CDR1 is DFQATT, CDR2 SNEGSKA, per germline (reference sequence). V was clipped by 0 bases and J by 4 bases, with 18 bases between them. The CDR3 is CSARDFQRESSETQYF. In nucleotides, the CDR3 is TGCAGTGCTAGAGATTTCCAACGGGAGAGTTCAGAGACCCAGTACTTC.

The chain employs TRBV10-3 and TRBJ2-5; 7 nucleotides match TRBD1. Trimming took 2 bases from V and 5 from J; bases not matched to a gene: 8. Germline lookup yields CDR1 ENHRY and CDR2 SYGVKD. The CDR3 has 15 residues. In DNA form, the CDR3 reads TGTGCCATCAGTGAGACCAGGGGGAGTCGTGAGACCCAGTACTTC. Residues: CAISETRGSRETQYF.

This clonotype was seen many times. V is TRBV29-1 and J is TRBJ2-7; 9 nucleotides match TRBD2. V shed 3 bases and J 6 bases; nucleotides not matched to a gene: 9. This CDR3 has 14 amino acids. CDR1 is SQVTM and CDR2 is ANQGSEA in the germline V gene. The CDR3 coding sequence is TGCAGCGTTGATACGACTAGCGGCGGTGGCGAGCAGTACTTC. This sequence encodes CSVDTTSGGGEQYF.

The V and J genes are TRBV12-3 or TRBV12-4 and TRBJ2-7; 7 positions match TRBD2. The CDR3 runs to 15 residues. Trimming cost V 6 bases and J 1 base; bases outside gene matches: 9. The CDR3 sequence: CASSPRGSTSYEQYF. In DNA form, the CDR3 reads TGTGCCAGCAGCCCTCGCGGGAGCACATCCTACGAGCAGTACTTC.

The chain employs TRBV20-1 and TRBJ2-4; 12 positions match TRBD2. V shed 0 bases, J shed 8 bases, and the junction held 8 bases outside the gene matches. Germline assignment: CDR1 DFQATT and CDR2 SNEGSKA (reference sequence). The CDR3 loop spans 16 amino acids. Here the CDR3 reads CSARDPRLAGEDIQYF. CDR3 DNA sequence: TGCAGTGCTAGAGATCCCCGACTAGCGGGAGAGGACATTCAGTACTTC.

The chain uses TRBV30 and TRBJ2-1; D ambiguous. The CDR3 runs to 13 residues. With 3 bases removed from V and 8 bases from J, the gap between germline ends came to 14 bases. The germline V gene has CDR1 GTSNPN and CDR2 SVGIG (reference sequence). The CDR3 sequence: CAWSVILRDEQFF. In DNA, the CDR3 is TGTGCCTGGAGCGTAATACTAAGGGATGAGCAGTTCTTC.

This clonotype came up a few times. The rearrangement links TRBV12-3 or TRBV12-4 to TRBJ2-2; D possibly uses TRBD1 or TRBD2 (6 bases each). The CDR3 runs 13 residues. The V gene lost 5 bases and the J gene lost 7 bases, with 11 bases spanning the gap. The CDR3 is CASSGGGNGELFF. Written as DNA, the CDR3 is TGTGCCAGCAGTGGGGGCGGGAACGGGGAGCTGTTTTTT.

This clonotype was seen only a few times. The chain employs TRBV2 and TRBJ1-4; possibly TRBD1 for D (5 bases). With 5 bases removed from V and 8 bases from J, the gap between germline ends came to 18 bases. CDR3 length equals 15 residues. CDR1 is SNHLY, CDR2 FYNNEI, per germline. CDR3 sequence reads: CASSYSAGRGEKLFF. The CDR3 DNA is TGTGCCAGCAGTTACTCCGCGGGGCGGGGAGAAAAACTGTTTTTT.

The V and J genes are TRBV3-1 and TRBJ2-1, with 7 nucleotides matching TRBD2. Trimming at V came to 0 bases and at J to 11 bases, leaving 4 bases not matched to a gene. The CDR3 runs 13 residues. CDR1 and CDR2 from the germline V gene are LGHDT and YNNKEL (reference sequence). The DNA for the CDR3 is TGTGCCAGCAGCCAAGAGGGGACTATTCAGCAGTTCTTC. Amino acid sequence: CASSQEGTIQQFF.

Note on this clonotype: Just one base apart from a much larger clone, this may be a read error. V is TRBV29-1 and J is TRBJ1-1, with no clear D. Germline values: CDR1 SQVTM, CDR2 ANQGSEA. The CDR3 runs 13 residues. Trimming removed 6 bases from V and 7 bases from J, with 18 bases in between. The CDR3 nucleotides are TGCAGCGTCAGGCCTCACGGATGGGGTGAAGCTTTCTTT. It specifies CSVRPHGWGEAFF.

This clonotype showed up just a few times. V is TRBV7-9 and J is TRBJ2-1; 13 bases are shared with TRBD2. CDR3 length: 15 residues. Losses at the gene ends were 5 bases for V and 7 bases for J; bases not matched to a gene: 5. Looked up from germline, CDR1 is SEHNR and CDR2 is FQNEAQ (reference sequence). CDR3 loop: CASSAWTSGSNEQFF. CDR3 coding DNA: TGTGCCAGCAGCGCGTGGACTAGCGGGAGTAATGAGCAGTTCTTC. The full variable domain, rest sourced from reference TRBV7-9 and TRBJ2-1, is DTGVSQNPRHKITKRGQNVTFRCDPISEHNRLYWYRQTLGQGPEFLTYFQNEAQLEKSRLLSDRFSAERPKGSFSTLEIQRTEQGDSAMYLCASSAWTSGSNEQFFGPGTRLTVL.

The chain links TRBV6-6 to TRBJ2-1, with D tentatively TRBD2 (5 bases). V was pared by 7 bases and J by 5 bases, with 6 bases between. The CDR3 is made up of 11 amino acids. In germline, CDR1 is MNHNY, CDR2 SVGAGI (reference sequence). In DNA, the CDR3 is TGTGCCAGCACCGGGAACAATGAGCAGTTCTTC. Protein sequence: CASTGNNEQFF.

The chain carries TRBV5-1 and TRBJ2-7; 8 bases align to TRBD2. Germline-derived CDR1 and CDR2 are SGHRS and YFSETQ. The J segment lost 2 bases and the V segment lost 2 bases, leaving 6 bases of the junction unmatched. This CDR3 comprises 15 residues. The CDR3 here is CASSFNGGDPYEQYF. As DNA, the CDR3 is TGCGCCAGCAGCTTCAACGGGGGGGACCCCTACGAGCAGTACTTC.

The chain links TRBV2 to TRBJ2-2, with 9 bases matching TRBD2. CDR1 SNHLY and CDR2 FYNNEI come from the germline V gene. The V and J ends lost 4 bases and 0 bases, in that order; junction bases with no gene match: 6. The length of the CDR3 is 17 residues. The CDR3, as DNA: TGTGCCAGCAGTGGGAGTAGCGGGGGACCGAACACCGGGGAGCTGTTTTTT. Amino acid sequence: CASSGSSGGPNTGELFF.

The J gene is TRBJ2-7, the V gene TRBV20-1; 12 bases agree with TRBD2. Trimming cost V 0 bases and J 3 bases; bases outside gene matches: 12. CDR3 length equals 18 residues. CDR1 is DFQATT and CDR2 is SNEGSKA in the germline V gene (reference sequence). The CDR3 protein is CSARDSRTSGAALYEQYF. CDR3 nucleotides: TGCAGTGCTAGAGATTCGAGGACTAGCGGGGCAGCACTCTACGAGCAGTACTTC.

This clonotype was picked up a small number of times. V gene TRBV4-3 combines with J gene TRBJ2-1, with 7 nucleotides matching TRBD1. The CDR3 sequence is 12 residues long. Trimming removed 4 bases from V and 12 bases from J; junction bases left unmatched: 6. Germline CDR1 reads LGHNA; CDR2 reads YSLEER. The CDR3 loop reads CASSPRQGGQFF. CDR3 DNA sequence: TGCGCCAGCAGCCCGCGACAGGGCGGGCAGTTCTTC.

This clonotype has at least ten counts. This chain connects TRBV7-9 to TRBJ1-1; D call uncertain. Trimming stripped 2 bases from V and 0 bases from J, with 4 bases between. The CDR3 loop spans 13 amino acids. Germline V lookup: CDR1 SEHNR, CDR2 FQNEAQ (reference sequence). CDR3 sequence (DNA): TGTGCCAGCAGCTTACAGATGAACACTGAAGCTTTCTTT. Translation gives CASSLQMNTEAFF.

This clonotype was counted between two and nine times. J is TRBJ1-2 and V is TRBV2; D is perhaps TRBD1 (6 bases). V lost 4 bases to trimming and J lost 3 bases, with 12 bases between them. Germline V lookup: CDR1 SNHLY, CDR2 FYNNEI. CDR3 length: 14 residues. CDR3 bases: TGTGCCAGCAGTGGAAAACAGGGTCACTATGGCTACACCTTC. This translates into CASSGKQGHYGYTF.

This clonotype appeared once. The rearrangement uses TRBV20-1 and TRBJ2-7, with unresolved D. The CDR3 is 13 amino acids. Germline V CDR1 and CDR2: DFQATT, SNEGSKA (reference sequence). V lost 8 bases and J lost 0, with 14 bases in between. CDR3 nucleotide sequence: TGCAGTATCACCCAAGGAAACTCCTACGAGCAGTACTTC. It yields the protein CSITQGNSYEQYF.

The rearrangement links TRBV2 to TRBJ1-1; a weak D match, TRBD1 (5 bases). Trimming took 7 bases from V and 5 from J, leaving 20 bases between them. The V gene's germline CDR1 is SNHLY and CDR2 FYNNEI. The CDR3 is 15 residues long. CDR3 region: CASNAASREVTEAFF. CDR3 nucleotide sequence: TGTGCCAGCAACGCCGCGTCCAGGGAGGTAACTGAAGCTTTCTTT.

The chain recombines TRBV5-6 with TRBJ2-1; 8 bases are shared with TRBD2. CDR3 length: 15 residues. Germline V gene data show CDR1 as SGHDT and CDR2 as YYEEEE. V was clipped by 4 bases and J by 3 bases; unmatched bases: 6. This CDR3 reads CASSATGTSYNEQFF. The CDR3 coding sequence is TGTGCCAGCAGCGCAACCGGGACTAGCTACAATGAGCAGTTCTTC.

This sequence joins TRBV11-2 and TRBJ2-4; D may correspond to TRBD1 or TRBD2 (5 bases each). Germline V gene lookup returns CDR1 SGHAT and CDR2 FQNNGV. Trimming cost V 3 bases and J 3 bases, with 12 bases left between them. The CDR3 covers 15 residues. CDR3 loop: CASSFGAKDKNIQYF. In DNA form, the CDR3 reads TGTGCCAGCAGCTTCGGGGCCAAGGACAAAAACATTCAGTACTTC.

The chain has TRBV7-2 and TRBJ2-7; no firm D call. This CDR3 has 12 residues. Germline loops: CDR1 SGHTA, CDR2 FQGNSA. The V and J ends lost 3 bases and 4 bases respectively, with 7 bases between them. CDR3 coding DNA: TGTGCCAGCAGCTTTTTTGTGTACGAGCAGTACTTC. Translating gives CASSFFVYEQYF.